This T cell receptor beta chain emerged from a study of T cell responses to AZD1222 COVID-19 vaccine. Overall study results and limits: Clonal diversity was possibly underestimated, and the donors were mostly white British, with more females. Across spike, vaccine-associated CD4 TCRs were found, dominant at 160-218 and 743-854. Of spike-specific TCRs, nearly half reportedly target regions left unmutated in variants.

From germline, CDR1 is SGDLS and CDR2 YYNGEE. V gave up 4 bases and J gave up 2 bases; unmatched junction bases: 7. The CDR3 has 15 residues. Sequencing was performed with immunoSEQ multiplex PCR; in TCRdb, only in-frame clones are kept and a portion is missing. The sample carries around 160,000 clones, about 93% recorded once. Turning to this clone: Its antigen remains unknown.

The receptor comes from an adult in good health. This sample comprised peripheral blood, obtained on day 0 of AZD1222 vaccination. The chain links TRBV9 to TRBJ2-3, with 7 bases that match TRBD2. CDR3 residues: CASSPPGLLTDTQYF. The DNA of the CDR3 is TGTGCCAGCAGCCCCCCGGGACTACTCACAGATACGCAGTATTTT. Full variable domain (outside the CDR3, taken from reference TRBV9 and TRBJ2-3): DSGVTQTPKHLITATGQRVTLRCSPRSGDLSVYWYQQSLDQGLQFLIQYYNGEERAKGNILERFSAQQFPDLHSELNLSSLELGDSALYFCASSPPGLLTDTQYFGPGTRLTVL.